This record concerns one T cell receptor beta chain sequence. A junction boundary mismatches the germline segment, possibly from a read error. About 10 milliliters of peripheral blood were drawn from each donor. This sample was taken from a study of blood T cells in healthy people across ages. Germline values: CDR1 SEHNR, CDR2 FQNEAQ (reference sequence). This CDR3 spans 13 amino acids. PCR was performed a second time for 7 to 11 cycles using a sample-barcoded 5' primer and a J-beta primer mix. The template-switch adaptor was a 5' adaptor with 12 random nucleotides. It tagged each cDNA molecule. Via MiXCR, TCRdb re-called the 5' RACE reads, giving one row per CDR3 protein. The profile shows around 800,000 distinct CDR3 sequences, 40% to 50% of them singletons.

The V gene is TRBV7-9, the J gene TRBJ1-5; D may be TRBD1 (6 bases). This TCR was sampled from a man in his fifties or sixties in good health. Sequencing was done on a sample of blood. In nucleotides, the CDR3 is TGTGCCGGCAGCGCGGGGGCCCGGCAGCCCCAGCATTTT. Translated, it gives CAGSAGARQPQHF.